The sequence of this TCR beta chain was determined in a study of cytomegalovirus exposure and HLA in healthy donors. Researchers ran the PCR with 60 Vbeta and 13 Jbeta primers. Clones were read by immunoSEQ multiplex PCR, and TCRdb kept only the in-frame ones, dropping some. The sample yields hundreds of thousands of clones, approximately 90% seen once. This clone was seen once. The antigen is not known. V was pared by 2 bases and J by 4 bases, with 3 bases between. Germline CDR1 reads DFQATT; CDR2 reads SNEGSKA (reference sequence). This CDR3 region has 11 residues. Findings and limits, study-wide: Later genetic work tied a missense DCLRE1C variant to beta-chain V and J trimming.

The origin of this receptor is a woman younger than 30 in good health and CMV-seronegative. The sample comprised PBMCs. The V and J genes are TRBV20-1 and TRBJ1-3; D call uncertain. The CDR3 reads CSARLGNTIYF. The CDR3 DNA sequence: TGCAGTGCTAGACTGGGAAACACCATATATTTT.